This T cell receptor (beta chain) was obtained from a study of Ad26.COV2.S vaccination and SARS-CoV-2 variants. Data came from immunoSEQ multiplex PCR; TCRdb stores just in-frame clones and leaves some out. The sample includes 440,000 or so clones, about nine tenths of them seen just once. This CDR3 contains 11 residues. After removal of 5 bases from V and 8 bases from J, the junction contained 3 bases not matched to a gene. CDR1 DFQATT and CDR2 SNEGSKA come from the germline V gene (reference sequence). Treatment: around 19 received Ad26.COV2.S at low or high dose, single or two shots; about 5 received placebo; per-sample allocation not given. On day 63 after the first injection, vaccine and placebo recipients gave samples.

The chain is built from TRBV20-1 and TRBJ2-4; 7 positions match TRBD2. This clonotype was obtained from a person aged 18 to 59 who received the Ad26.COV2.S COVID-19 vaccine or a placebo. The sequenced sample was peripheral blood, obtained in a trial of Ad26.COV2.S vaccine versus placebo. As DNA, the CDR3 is TGCAGTGCTGGACGGGGGGACATTCAGTACTTC. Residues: CSAGRGDIQYF.